The clone carrying this T cell receptor (beta chain) was picked up many times. What it recognizes is unknown. The entry originates in a study of T cells in Graves' hyperthyroidism and ophthalmopathy. General study findings and limits: Using 13 V-J features, a model discriminated ophthalmopathy from stable hyperthyroidism.

The V gene end was trimmed by 6 bases and the J gene end by 4 bases; junction bases not matched to a gene: 3. CDR1 is DFQATT and CDR2 is SNEGSKA in the germline V gene (reference sequence). The CDR3 consists of 12 residues. The source material, RNA transcripts, was used to amplify TCR beta CDR3 regions. HTBI primers drove first-round RT-PCR of the TCR CDR3. TCRdb redid the calling of the multiplex PCR reads with MiXCR, one entry per CDR3 protein. The table has around 430,000 distinct CDR3 sequences, 14% to 15% seen once. The sequenced sample was blood. V and J are TRBV20-1 and TRBJ2-3; 8 positions agree with TRBD1. The receptor comes from a woman aged 25 to 39 with Graves' hyperthyroidism. CDR3 residues: CSAGQGPDTQYF. The CDR3 DNA sequence: TGCAGTGCCGGACAGGGCCCAGATACGCAGTATTTT.